The source of this TCR beta chain is a study of control samples from healthy donors and cancer patients. The length of the CDR3 is 13 residues. Germline V gene lookup returns CDR1 MNHEY and CDR2 SVGAGI. Trimming removed 6 bases from V and 4 bases from J, with 13 bases in between. Clones were read by immunoSEQ multiplex PCR, and TCRdb kept only the in-frame ones, dropping some. Of about 140,000 clones listed, 85% to 95% are singletons. V and J are TRBV6-5 and TRBJ2-7, with D perhaps TRBD2 (5 bases). The specimen was blood. The sequence derives from a middle-aged man in good health. CDR3 protein: CASSKRGSYEQYF. The CDR3 nucleotides are TGTGCCAGCAGCAAGCGAGGGAGTTACGAGCAGTACTTC.